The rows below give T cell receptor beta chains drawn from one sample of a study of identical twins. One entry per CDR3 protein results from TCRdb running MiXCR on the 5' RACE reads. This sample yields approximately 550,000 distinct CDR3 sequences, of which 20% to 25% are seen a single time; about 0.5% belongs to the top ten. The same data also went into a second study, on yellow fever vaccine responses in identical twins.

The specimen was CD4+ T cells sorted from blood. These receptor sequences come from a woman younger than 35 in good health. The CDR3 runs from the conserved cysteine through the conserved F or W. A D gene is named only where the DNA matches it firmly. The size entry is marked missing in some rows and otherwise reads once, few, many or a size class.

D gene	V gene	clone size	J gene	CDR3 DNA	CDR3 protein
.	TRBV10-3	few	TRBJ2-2	TGTGCCATCAGTGAGTCGACGGGCGCTGCTGGTGCGGCGAACACCGGGGAGCTGTTTTTT	CAISESTGAAGAANTGELFF
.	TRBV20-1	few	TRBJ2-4	TGCAGTGCTAGTCAGGGTAGCGACAAAAACATTCAGTACTTC	CSASQGSDKNIQYF
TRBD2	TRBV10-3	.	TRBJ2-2	TGTGCCAGCAGTGAGCGACTAGCGGTAAAGGACAGAGGCGGGGAGCTGTTTTTT	CASSERLAVKDRGGELFF
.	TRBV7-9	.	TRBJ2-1	TGTGCCAGCAGCTTAGAGGCAGTGGGGGAGCAGTTCTTC	CASSLEAVGEQFF
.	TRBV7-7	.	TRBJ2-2	TGTGCCAGCAGCTTAAGTGTCGCGGACACCGGGGAGCTGTTTTTT	CASSLSVADTGELFF
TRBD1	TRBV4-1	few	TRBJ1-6	TGCGCCAGCAGCCAGACAGGGGGGCAGGAGTCTAGTTCACCCCTCCACTTT	CASSQTGGQESSSPLHF
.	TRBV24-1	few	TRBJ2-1	TGTGCCACCAGTTGGGACGGGACGCGAGGTGAGCAGTTCTTC	CATSWDGTRGEQFF
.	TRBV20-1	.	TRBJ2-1	TGCAGTCCCAAAACCGAAAACGGGGGCGCAGCCAATGAGCAGTTCTTC	CSPKTENGGAANEQFF
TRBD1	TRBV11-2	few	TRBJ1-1	TGTGCCAGCAGAAACCCCGCAGGCGACAGGGAGAACACTGAAGCTTTCTTT	CASRNPAGDRENTEAFF
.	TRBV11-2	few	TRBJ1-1	TGTGCCAGCAGCTTAGCCTTTCTAAACACTGAAGCTTTCTTT	CASSLAFLNTEAFF
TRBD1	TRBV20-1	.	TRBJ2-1	TGCAGTGCTACCCCCGGGACAGGGAACTACAATGAGCAGTTCTTC	CSATPGTGNYNEQFF
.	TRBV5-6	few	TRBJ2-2	TGTGCCAGCAGCTTGGTGAGCCGATCCGGGGAGCTGTTTTTT	CASSLVSRSGELFF
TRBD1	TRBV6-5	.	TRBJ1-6	TGTGCCAGCAGTTCGACAGGGCTGAGGAATTCACCCCTCCACTTT	CASSSTGLRNSPLHF
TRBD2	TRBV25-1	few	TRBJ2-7	TGTGCCAGCAGTGGCTCCGGGGGGAGAACCGAGCAGTACTTC	CASSGSGGRTEQYF
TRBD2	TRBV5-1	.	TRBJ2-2	TGCGCCAGCAGCCCCGGGACTAGCGGGAAGGCCACCGGGGAGCTGTTTTTT	CASSPGTSGKATGELFF
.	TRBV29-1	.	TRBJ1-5	TGCAGCGTCGGACGGGGCAGCAATCAGCCCCAGCATTTT	CSVGRGSNQPQHF
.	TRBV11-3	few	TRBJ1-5	TGTGCCAGCAGCTCACGACGGGCCAATCAGCCCCAGCATTTT	CASSSRRANQPQHF
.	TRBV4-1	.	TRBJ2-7	TGCGCCAGCAGCCAAGGGGGGGCCTCCTACGAGCAGTACTTC	CASSQGGASYEQYF
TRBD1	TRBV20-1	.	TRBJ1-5	TGCAGTGCTGTCGCCGGGACAGGGAGTCAGCCCCAGCATTTT	CSAVAGTGSQPQHF
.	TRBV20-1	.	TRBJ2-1	TGCAGTGCTAGCGGGATAGTCATCAATGAGCAGTTCTTC	CSASGIVINEQFF
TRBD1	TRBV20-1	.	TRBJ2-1	TGCAGTGCTAGAGGCGACAGGGGGACTTTCAACAATGAGCAGTTCTTC	CSARGDRGTFNNEQFF